The 28 T cell receptor beta chains reported below all come from one sample, sequenced in a study of neurological immune-mediated disorders. TCRdb reprocessed the 5' RACE reads with MiXCR, giving one entry per CDR3 protein. Here the sample spans about 21,000 distinct CDR3 sequences, about 18% being singletons. Sequencing was carried out using CD8+ T cells from blood. These receptor sequences come from a woman aged 18 to 35 with multiple sclerosis.

V gene TRBV5-5 combines with J gene TRBJ1-1; D is unresolved. CDR3 length: 11 residues. Deletions cut 0 bases from V and 10 bases from J, with 7 bases between. CDR1 and CDR2 from the germline V gene are SGHKS and YYEKEE (reference sequence). CDR3 residues: CASSLAARAFF. CDR3 sequence (DNA): TGTGCCAGCAGCTTGGCGGCCCGAGCTTTCTTT.

This clonotype was detected ten times or more. The chain links TRBV2 to TRBJ1-5, with D unclear. Trimming left V 2 bases short and J 1 base short, with 15 bases between. CDR1 and CDR2 from the germline V gene are SNHLY and FYNNEI. The CDR3 sequence is 17 residues long. The CDR3 is CASSERWESHSNQPQHF. In DNA form, the CDR3 reads TGTGCCAGCAGTGAAAGGTGGGAGTCTCACAGCAATCAGCCCCAGCATTTT.

V and J are TRBV25-1 and TRBJ2-1; tentative D call: TRBD2 (6 bases). There are 14 residues in the CDR3. Germline values: CDR1 MGHDK, CDR2 SYGVNS. Trimming cost V 2 bases and J 4 bases, with 9 bases left between them. For the CDR3, the DNA is TGTGCCAGCAGTGAAATTGGGAGGTACAATGAGCAGTTCTTC. This translates into CASSEIGRYNEQFF. The full variable domain, completed using reference TRBV25-1 and TRBJ2-1, is EADIYQTPRYLVIGTGKKITLECSQTMGHDKMYWYQQDPGMELHLIHYSYGVNSTEKGDLSSESTVSRIRTEHFPLTLESARPSHTSQYLCASSEIGRYNEQFFGPGTRLTVL.

This clonotype was detected many times. The chain uses TRBV29-1 and TRBJ2-7; TRBD1 aligns across 8 bases. The germline gives CDR1 SQVTM, CDR2 ANQGSEA. Trimming cost V 7 bases and J 0 bases; bases outside gene matches: 11. The CDR3 is 15 amino acids. CDR3 protein: CSAWGQAESSYEQYF. The CDR3 DNA reads TGCAGCGCTTGGGGACAGGCTGAGAGCTCCTACGAGCAGTACTTC.

The table lists this clonotype with many counts. The V and J genes are TRBV27 and TRBJ1-4; D is unresolved. The V and J ends lost 0 bases and 0 bases respectively, with 8 bases between them. CDR1 MNHEY and CDR2 SMNVEV come from the germline V gene (reference sequence). This CDR3 has 16 amino acids. CDR3 DNA sequence: TGTGCCAGCAGTTTATCACCGGAGGCAACTAATGAAAAACTGTTTTTT. Its protein product is CASSLSPEATNEKLFF.

This clonotype was seen at least ten times. The V gene is TRBV12-3 or TRBV12-4, the J gene TRBJ2-2, with D perhaps matching TRBD1 (6 bases). The CDR3 extends over 15 amino acids. Deletions cut 5 bases from V and 9 bases from J, with 19 bases between. The CDR3 loop reads CASSGDRTVGRELFF. Here the CDR3 DNA reads TGTGCCAGCAGTGGAGACAGGACGGTCGGGCGGGAGCTGTTTTTT.

This clonotype is termed medium-sized. V is TRBV6-5 and J is TRBJ1-1; no definite D call. From germline, CDR1 is MNHEY and CDR2 SVGAGI. This CDR3 region has 15 residues. V was trimmed by 1 base and J by 0 bases, leaving 9 bases between them. The CDR3 here is CASSYFGEVNTEAFF. In DNA form, the CDR3 reads TGTGCCAGCAGTTACTTTGGTGAAGTGAACACTGAAGCTTTCTTT.

This clonotype was seen repeatedly, ten times or more. This chain connects TRBV5-6 to TRBJ1-1; the D gene is possibly TRBD1 (5 bases). The germline CDR1 and CDR2 sequences are SGHDT and YYEEEE. The V end was cut by 3 bases, the J end by 1 base, with 22 bases between. This CDR3 contains 18 residues. CDR3 amino acids: CASSSRSGGTGRNTEAFF. The CDR3 DNA is TGTGCCAGCAGCTCCAGGTCGGGCGGAACAGGCCGGAACACTGAAGCTTTCTTT.

Ten or more counts support this clonotype. The DNA of the CDR3 is TGCAGTGCTAGGGATCCGACAGGGACCTACAATGAGCAGTTCTTC. As protein: CSARDPTGTYNEQFF. The rearrangement joins TRBV20-1 to TRBJ2-1; 7 bases agree with TRBD1. V lost 3 bases and J lost 2; bases outside the gene matches: 7. The CDR3 is made up of 15 amino acids. Germline CDR1 is DFQATT and CDR2 is SNEGSKA (reference sequence).

Ten or more counts support this clonotype. The gene calls are TRBV15 and TRBJ1-5, with a weak D call TRBD1 (5 bases). Germline CDR1 is LNHNV and CDR2 is YYDKDF (reference sequence). Trimming removed 2 bases from V and 5 bases from J, with 16 bases in between. The CDR3 totals 16 residues. CDR3 region: CATSRLRDVTDQPQHF. CDR3 DNA sequence: TGTGCCACCAGCAGACTCCGGGACGTTACAGATCAGCCCCAGCATTTT. Looking up the rest from reference TRBV15 and TRBJ1-5 gives the full variable domain: DAMVIQNPRYQVTQFGKPVTLSCSQTLNHNVMYWYQQKSSQAPKLLFHYYDKDFNNEADTPDNFQSRRPNTSFCFLDIRSPGLGDTAMYLCATSRLRDVTDQPQHFGDGTRLSIL.

This clonotype is medium-sized in the sample. J is TRBJ1-2 and V is TRBV6-5; 10 positions match TRBD1. CDR3 length equals 16 residues. The germline V gene has CDR1 MNHEY and CDR2 SVGAGI. The J segment lost 3 bases and the V segment lost 0 bases, leaving 4 bases of the junction unmatched. In nucleotides, the CDR3 is TGTGCCAGCAGTTACTCGAGGACAGGGGGGGACTATGGCTACACCTTC. This gives the protein CASSYSRTGGDYGYTF.

This chain links TRBV6-4 with TRBJ2-1; D unclear. V was cut by 3 bases and J by 0 bases, with 9 bases left in between. The V gene's germline CDR1 is MRHNA and CDR2 SNTAGT. The CDR3 sequence is 15 residues long. The CDR3: CASSELPASYNEQFF. CDR3 DNA sequence: TGTGCCAGCAGTGAACTTCCAGCCTCCTACAATGAGCAGTTCTTC.

This clonotype has ten or more counts. The chain joins TRBV6-5 to TRBJ2-1, with no clear D. The CDR3 is made up of 14 amino acids. From germline, CDR1 is MNHEY and CDR2 SVGAGI. The ends were cut back, 6 bases at V and 7 bases at J, with 16 bases in the middle. The CDR3 DNA sequence: TGTGCCAGCAGCCCTATCTCCAGCCTGAATGAGCAGTTCTTC. Encoded protein: CASSPISSLNEQFF.

This clonotype was picked up many times. V usage is TRBV27 and J usage is TRBJ1-1; 7 bases fit TRBD1. CDR1 and CDR2 (germline): MNHEY, SMNVEV (reference sequence). V lost 8 bases and J lost 8; bases outside the gene matches: 8. The CDR3 has 12 residues. CDR3 loop: CASSVAGGEAFF. Written as DNA, the CDR3 is TGTGCCAGCTCGGTGGCAGGGGGAGAAGCTTTCTTT.

This clonotype was observed at least ten times. The V gene is TRBV7-8, the J gene TRBJ2-3; the match to TRBD2 covers 11 bases. Per germline, CDR1 SGHVS and CDR2 FQNEAQ. This CDR3 spans 17 amino acids. V was clipped by 5 bases and J by 3 bases; unmatched bases: 10. Here the CDR3 reads CASSAPPGLADTDTQYF. The CDR3 DNA reads TGTGCCAGCAGCGCCCCCCCGGGACTAGCGGATACAGATACGCAGTATTTT.

The chain carries TRBV12-3 or TRBV12-4 and TRBJ1-3; D is undetermined. The CDR3 has 12 residues. Trimming left V 5 bases short and J 4 bases short, with 6 bases between. CDR3 residues: CASSQSGNTIYF. Here the CDR3 DNA reads TGTGCCAGCAGTCAGTCCGGAAACACCATATATTTT.

This clonotype was observed at least ten times. The V and J genes are TRBV2 and TRBJ2-3; no reliable D call. Looked up from germline, CDR1 is SNHLY and CDR2 is FYNNEI. This CDR3 has 16 residues. Trimming removed 8 bases at V and 0 bases at J, with 18 bases between. The CDR3 sequence is CASVRVRASSTDTQYF. In DNA, the CDR3 is TGTGCCAGCGTACGGGTTCGGGCGTCAAGCACAGATACGCAGTATTTT.

V and J are TRBV7-2 and TRBJ2-6, with D uncertain. Trimming took off 2 bases at V and 2 bases at J, with 10 bases between the two ends. The germline CDR1 and CDR2 sequences are SGHTA and FQGNSA. The CDR3 consists of 16 residues. CDR3 protein: CASSLFGSTGANVLTF. The CDR3 bases are TGTGCCAGCAGCTTATTTGGCAGCACTGGGGCCAACGTCCTGACTTTC.

This clonotype was observed many times. This rearrangement joins TRBV27 to TRBJ1-1, with unresolved D. V lost 3 bases and J 0 bases, leaving 8 bases between the germline ends. The length of the CDR3 is 14 residues. The germline V gene has CDR1 MNHEY and CDR2 SMNVEV (reference sequence). Here the CDR3 DNA reads TGTGCCAGCAGTTTTAGGGTCGTGAACACTGAAGCTTTCTTT. Its protein product is CASSFRVVNTEAFF.

This clonotype was recorded at least ten times. The rearrangement joins TRBV7-3 to TRBJ2-7; unclear D gene. The CDR3 sequence is 15 residues long. Germline V gene data show CDR1 as SGHTA and CDR2 as FQGTGA. V lost 5 bases and J 1 base, leaving 15 bases between the germline ends. The DNA for the CDR3 is TGTGCCAGCAGCATAGGAGTTGGCGCATCCTACGAGCAGTACTTC. This sequence encodes CASSIGVGASYEQYF.

Worth noting for this clonotype: Sequence at one end of the junction differs from germline and may be a read error. This chain uses TRBV11-2 with TRBJ2-7; 7 bases map to TRBD2. This CDR3 comprises 14 residues. The germline CDR1 and CDR2 sequences are SGHAT and FQNNGV. CDR3: CASSFRTSYYEQYF. In DNA, the CDR3 is TGTGCCAGTAGCTTCCGGACTAGTTACTACGAGCAGTACTTC.

The sample holds many counts of this clonotype. The chain uses TRBV7-2 and TRBJ2-3, with TRBD2 as a possible D gene (6 bases). CDR3 length: 20 amino acids. Germline CDR1 SGHTA, CDR2 FQGNSA. V lost 5 bases to trimming and J lost 0 bases, with 27 bases between them. CDR3 amino acids: CASSLVPGLARNPSTDTQYF. For the CDR3, the DNA is TGTGCCAGCAGCCTGGTCCCTGGCCTAGCGAGAAATCCTAGCACAGATACGCAGTATTTT. Full variable domain (rest looked up from reference TRBV7-2 and TRBJ2-3): GAGVSQSPSNKVTEKGKDVELRCDPISGHTALYWYRQSLGQGLEFLIYFQGNSAPDKSGLPSDRFSAERTGGSVSTLTIQRTQQEDSAVYLCASSLVPGLARNPSTDTQYFGPGTRLTVL.

The rearrangement uses TRBV10-3 and TRBJ2-3; unclear D gene. The germline V gene has CDR1 ENHRY and CDR2 SYGVKD. The V end lost 4 bases, the J end lost 1 base, and 9 bases lay between the germline ends. The CDR3 length is 14 residues. CDR3 protein: CAISAASGTDTQYF. The CDR3 coding sequence is TGTGCCATCAGTGCCGCGAGTGGCACAGATACGCAGTATTTT.

This clonotype was counted at least ten times. The chain uses TRBV5-1 and TRBJ1-1; a possible D gene is TRBD1 (5 bases). The germline CDR1 and CDR2 sequences are SGHRS and YFSETQ. V was cut by 1 base and J by 4 bases, with 8 bases left in between. This CDR3 has 13 residues. The CDR3 nucleotides are TGCGCCAGCAGCTTGAACGGGGGCACTGAAGCTTTCTTT. It translates to CASSLNGGTEAFF.

There are many counts of this clonotype. The chain links TRBV11-1 to TRBJ2-5, with TRBD1 matching 9 bases. V shed 8 bases, J shed 4 bases, and the junction held 11 bases outside the gene matches. Per germline, CDR1 SGHAT and CDR2 FQDESV (reference sequence). The CDR3 runs to 15 residues. DNA of the CDR3: TGTGCCAGCGGGGCCGGGACAGGGAGTCCAGAGACCCAGTACTTC. Its protein is CASGAGTGSPETQYF.

This clonotype occurred many times. The chain is built from TRBV27 and TRBJ1-1; D not certain. The CDR3 is 13 amino acids. Trimming took off 7 bases at V and 4 bases at J, with 13 bases between the two ends. In germline, CDR1 is MNHEY, CDR2 SMNVEV (reference sequence). The DNA of the CDR3 is TGTGCCAGCAAACCGAAGGAATTCACTGAAGCTTTCTTT. Translation gives CASKPKEFTEAFF.

This clonotype was detected ten times or more. The CDR3 loop is CSVDVSGSGEQFF. The CDR3 DNA sequence: TGCAGCGTTGATGTAAGCGGGAGTGGGGAGCAGTTCTTC. This rearrangement joins TRBV29-1 to TRBJ2-1, with 8 bases identical to TRBD2. The CDR3 runs 13 residues. V was clipped by 3 bases and J by 10 bases; unmatched bases: 8. Germline assignment: CDR1 SQVTM and CDR2 ANQGSEA.

This clonotype was recorded at least ten times. The genes are TRBV9 and TRBJ2-2; 7 nucleotides agree with TRBD2. CDR1 is SGDLS and CDR2 is YYNGEE in the germline V gene. The trim removed 2 bases at V and 4 bases at J, leaving 5 bases unmatched. The CDR3 has 15 residues. The CDR3 DNA reads TGTGCCAGCAGCGTGAGCGGGACGAGCACCGGGGAGCTGTTTTTT. The encoded protein is CASSVSGTSTGELFF.